This T cell receptor beta chain is from a study of blood T cell repertoires in COVID-19. For the study at large: Italy, Spain and the United States were the sources of the convalescent and acute COVID-19 samples. Sample material is recorded as cDNA or gDNA derived from T cells, B-cell-depleted T cells, or PBMCs.

Per the germline V gene, CDR1 is MDHEN and CDR2 is SYDVKM. This CDR3 comprises 13 residues. The ends were cut back, 3 bases at V and 5 bases at J, with 10 bases in the middle. As originally analysed: Nucleated cell number was recorded as an estimate derived from reference gene primer amplification. Sequencing used immunoSEQ multiplex PCR; TCRdb keeps in-frame clones, though not all of them. V and J calls and clone size are those listed in that table; D and trimming were worked out from the DNA. In the table there are under 300,000 clones, 80% to 85% of which are singletons. The receptor's source is a middle-aged woman who had recovered from COVID-19. What was sequenced was peripheral blood. The chain combines TRBV28 with TRBJ1-1; D gene unclear. CDR3 region: CASSFPKRTEAFF. The CDR3 DNA is TGTGCCAGCAGTTTTCCCAAACGGACTGAAGCTTTCTTT.